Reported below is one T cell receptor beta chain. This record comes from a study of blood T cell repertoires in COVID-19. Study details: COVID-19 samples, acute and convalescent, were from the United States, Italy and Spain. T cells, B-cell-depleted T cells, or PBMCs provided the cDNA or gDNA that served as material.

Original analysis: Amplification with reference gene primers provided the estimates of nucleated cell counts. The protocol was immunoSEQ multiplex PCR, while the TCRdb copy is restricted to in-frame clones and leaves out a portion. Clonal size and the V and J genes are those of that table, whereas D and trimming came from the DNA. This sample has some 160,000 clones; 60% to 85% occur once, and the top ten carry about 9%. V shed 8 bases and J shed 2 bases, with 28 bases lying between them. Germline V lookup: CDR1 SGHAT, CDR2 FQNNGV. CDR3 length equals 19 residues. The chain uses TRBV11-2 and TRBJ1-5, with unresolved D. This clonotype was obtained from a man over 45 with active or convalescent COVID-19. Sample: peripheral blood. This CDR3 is CASSIPPTRERCGNQPQHF. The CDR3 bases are TGTGCCAGCTCTATTCCCCCAACCCGGGAGCGCTGTGGCAATCAGCCCCAGCATTTT.